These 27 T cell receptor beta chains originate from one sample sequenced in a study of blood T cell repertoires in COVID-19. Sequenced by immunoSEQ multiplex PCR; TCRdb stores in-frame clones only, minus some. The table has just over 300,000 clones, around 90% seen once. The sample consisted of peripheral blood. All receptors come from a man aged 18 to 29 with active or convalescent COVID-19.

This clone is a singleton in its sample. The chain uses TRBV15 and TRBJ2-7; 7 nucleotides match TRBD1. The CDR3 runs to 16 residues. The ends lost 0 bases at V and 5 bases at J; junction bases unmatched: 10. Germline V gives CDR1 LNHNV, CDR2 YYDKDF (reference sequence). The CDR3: CATSRDLGRGSDEQYF. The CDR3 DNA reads TGTGCCACCAGCAGAGATCTGGGCAGGGGGTCAGACGAGCAGTACTTC.

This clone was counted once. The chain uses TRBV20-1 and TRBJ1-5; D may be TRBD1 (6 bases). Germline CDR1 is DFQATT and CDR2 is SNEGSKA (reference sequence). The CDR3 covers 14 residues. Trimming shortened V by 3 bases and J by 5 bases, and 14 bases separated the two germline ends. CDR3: CSASPLGGDQPQHF. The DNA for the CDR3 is TGCAGTGCTAGTCCCCTAGGGGGAGATCAGCCCCAGCATTTT.

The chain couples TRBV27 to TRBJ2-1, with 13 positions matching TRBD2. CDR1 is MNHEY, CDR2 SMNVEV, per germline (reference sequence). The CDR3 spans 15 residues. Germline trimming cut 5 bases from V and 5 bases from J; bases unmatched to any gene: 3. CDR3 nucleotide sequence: TGTGCCAGCAGTCTCGGGACTAGCGGGAACAATGAGCAGTTCTTC. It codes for CASSLGTSGNNEQFF.

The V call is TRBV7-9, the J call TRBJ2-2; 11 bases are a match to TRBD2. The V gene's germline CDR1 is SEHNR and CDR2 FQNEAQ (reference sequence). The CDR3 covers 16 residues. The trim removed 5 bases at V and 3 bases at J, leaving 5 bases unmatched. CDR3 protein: CASSALAGVDTGELFF. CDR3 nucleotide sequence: TGTGCCAGCAGCGCACTAGCGGGGGTAGACACCGGGGAGCTGTTTTTT.

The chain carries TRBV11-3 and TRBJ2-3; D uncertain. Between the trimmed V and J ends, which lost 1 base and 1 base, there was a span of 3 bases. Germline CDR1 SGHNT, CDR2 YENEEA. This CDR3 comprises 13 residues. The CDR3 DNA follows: TGTGCCAGCAGCTTAGGAGGCACAGATACGCAGTATTTT. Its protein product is CASSLGGTDTQYF.

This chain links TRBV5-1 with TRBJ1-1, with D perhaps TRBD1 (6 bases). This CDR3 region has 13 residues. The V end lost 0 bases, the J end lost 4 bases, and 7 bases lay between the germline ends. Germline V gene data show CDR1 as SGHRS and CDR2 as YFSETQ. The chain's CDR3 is CASSLGTATEAFF. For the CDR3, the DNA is TGCGCCAGCAGCTTGGGGACAGCCACTGAAGCTTTCTTT.

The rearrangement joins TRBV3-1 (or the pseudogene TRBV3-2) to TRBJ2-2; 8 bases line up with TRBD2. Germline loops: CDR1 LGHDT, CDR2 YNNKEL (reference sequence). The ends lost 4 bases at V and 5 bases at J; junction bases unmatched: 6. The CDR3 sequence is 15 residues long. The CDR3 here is CASSRSGGFTGELFF. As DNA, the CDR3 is TGTGCCAGCAGCCGCAGCGGGGGATTTACCGGGGAGCTGTTTTTT.

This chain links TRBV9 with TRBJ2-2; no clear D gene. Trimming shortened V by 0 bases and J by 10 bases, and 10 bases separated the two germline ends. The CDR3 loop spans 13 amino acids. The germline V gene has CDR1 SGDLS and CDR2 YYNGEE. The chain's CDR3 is CASSVGLSSELFF. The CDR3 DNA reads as TGTGCCAGCAGCGTAGGTCTTAGCTCGGAGCTGTTTTTT.

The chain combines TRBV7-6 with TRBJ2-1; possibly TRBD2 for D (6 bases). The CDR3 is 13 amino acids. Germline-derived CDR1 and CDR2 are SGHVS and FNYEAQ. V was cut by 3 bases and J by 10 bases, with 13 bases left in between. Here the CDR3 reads CASSLGGGPEQFF. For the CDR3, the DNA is TGTGCCAGCAGCTTGGGGGGAGGCCCAGAGCAGTTCTTC.

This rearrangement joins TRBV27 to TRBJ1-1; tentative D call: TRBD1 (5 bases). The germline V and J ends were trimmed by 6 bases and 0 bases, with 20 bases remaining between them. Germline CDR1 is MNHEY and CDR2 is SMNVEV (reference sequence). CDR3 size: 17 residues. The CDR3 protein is CASSELTDSLMNTEAFF. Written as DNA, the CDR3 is TGTGCCAGCAGCGAATTAACAGACAGTCTGATGAACACTGAAGCTTTCTTT.

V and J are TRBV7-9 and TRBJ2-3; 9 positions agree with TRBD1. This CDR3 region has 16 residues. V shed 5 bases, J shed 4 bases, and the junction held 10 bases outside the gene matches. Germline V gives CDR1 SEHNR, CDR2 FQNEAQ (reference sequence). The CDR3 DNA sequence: TGTGCCAGCAGCAATCGTACAGGGGGCTGGGCAGATACGCAGTATTTT. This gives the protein CASSNRTGGWADTQYF.

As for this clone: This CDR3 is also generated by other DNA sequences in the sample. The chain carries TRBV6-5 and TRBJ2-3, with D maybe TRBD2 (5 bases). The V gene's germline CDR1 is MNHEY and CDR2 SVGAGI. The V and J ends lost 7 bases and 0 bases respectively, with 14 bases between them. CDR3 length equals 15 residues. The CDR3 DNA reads TGTGCCAGCACCGGAAAGAGGGTTAGCACAGATACGCAGTATTTT. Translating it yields CASTGKRVSTDTQYF.

The CDR3 DNA sequence: TGTGCCAGTAGCATTGCGGGACTCCCTATGGAGCAGTTCTTC. It yields the protein CASSIAGLPMEQFF. The chain joins TRBV19 to TRBJ2-1, with D maybe TRBD2 (6 bases). V lost 6 bases and J lost 10, with 19 bases in between. Germline values: CDR1 LNHDA, CDR2 SQIVND (reference sequence). The CDR3 covers 14 residues.

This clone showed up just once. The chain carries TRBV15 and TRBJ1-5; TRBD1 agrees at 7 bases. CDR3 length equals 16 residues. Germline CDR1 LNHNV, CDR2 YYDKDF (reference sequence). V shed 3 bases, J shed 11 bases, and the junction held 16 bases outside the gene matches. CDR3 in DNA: TGTGCCACCAGCAGCAGACAGGGAAGAGGTTTGTGGGCCCAGCATTTT. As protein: CATSSRQGRGLWAQHF.

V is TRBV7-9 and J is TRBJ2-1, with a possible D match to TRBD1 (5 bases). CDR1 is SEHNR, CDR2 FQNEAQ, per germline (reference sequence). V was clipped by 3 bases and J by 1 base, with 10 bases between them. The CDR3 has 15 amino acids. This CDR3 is CASSLLQGSYNEQFF. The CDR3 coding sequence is TGTGCCAGCAGCTTGCTGCAGGGTTCCTACAATGAGCAGTTCTTC.

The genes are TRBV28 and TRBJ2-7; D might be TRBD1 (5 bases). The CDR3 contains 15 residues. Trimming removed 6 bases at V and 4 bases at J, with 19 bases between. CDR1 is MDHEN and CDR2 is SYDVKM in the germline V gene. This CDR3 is CASSLVAGMNYEQYF. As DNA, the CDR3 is TGTGCCAGCAGCCTGGTGGCAGGGATGAATTACGAGCAGTACTTC. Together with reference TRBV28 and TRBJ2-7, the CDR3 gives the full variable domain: DVKVTQSSRYLVKRTGEKVFLECVQDMDHENMFWYRQDPGLGLRLIYFSYDVKMKEKGDIPEGYSVSREKKERFSLILESASTNQTSMYLCASSLVAGMNYEQYFGPGTRLTVT.

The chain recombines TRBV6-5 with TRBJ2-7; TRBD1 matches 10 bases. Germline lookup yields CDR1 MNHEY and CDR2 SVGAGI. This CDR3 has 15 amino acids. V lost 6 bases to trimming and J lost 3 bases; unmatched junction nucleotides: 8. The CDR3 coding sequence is TGTGCCAGCAGACTTAATGGACAGGGGGGCTACGAGCAGTACTTC. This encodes CASRLNGQGGYEQYF.

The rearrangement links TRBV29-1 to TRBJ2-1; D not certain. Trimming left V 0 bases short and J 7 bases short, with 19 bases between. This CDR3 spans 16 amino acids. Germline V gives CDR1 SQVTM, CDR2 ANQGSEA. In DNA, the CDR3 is TGCAGCGTTGAAGATCTGGTCTTCGGGTCGCTTAATGAGCAGTTCTTC. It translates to CSVEDLVFGSLNEQFF.

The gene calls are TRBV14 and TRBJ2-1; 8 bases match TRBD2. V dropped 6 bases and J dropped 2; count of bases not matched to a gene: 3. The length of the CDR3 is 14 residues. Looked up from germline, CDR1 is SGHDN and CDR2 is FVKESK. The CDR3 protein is CASRQRGPYNEQFF. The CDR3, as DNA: TGTGCCAGCAGACAGCGGGGGCCCTACAATGAGCAGTTCTTC. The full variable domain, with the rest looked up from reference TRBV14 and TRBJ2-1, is EAGVTQFPSHSVIEKGQTVTLRCDPISGHDNLYWYRRVMGKEIKFLLHFVKESKQDESGMPNNRFLAERTGGTYSTLKVQPAELEDSGVYFCASRQRGPYNEQFFGPGTRLTVL.

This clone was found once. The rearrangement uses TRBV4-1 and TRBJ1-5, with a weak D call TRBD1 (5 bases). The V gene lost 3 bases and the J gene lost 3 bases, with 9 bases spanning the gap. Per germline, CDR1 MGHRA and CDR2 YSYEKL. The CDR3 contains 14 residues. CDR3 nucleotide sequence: TGCGCCAGCAGCCATCGACAGCTCAATCAGCCCCAGCATTTT. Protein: CASSHRQLNQPQHF.

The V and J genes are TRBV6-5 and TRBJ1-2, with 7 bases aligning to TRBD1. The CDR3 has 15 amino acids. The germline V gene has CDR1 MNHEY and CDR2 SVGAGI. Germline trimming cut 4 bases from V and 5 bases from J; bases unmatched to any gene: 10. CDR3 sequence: CASSSRGGEGYGYTF. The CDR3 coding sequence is TGTGCCAGCAGTTCTCGAGGGGGCGAGGGTTATGGCTACACCTTC.

CDR3 nucleotides: TGTGCCAGCAGCGGAGTTCGGAATGAAAAACTGTTTTTT. Its protein is CASSGVRNEKLFF. The chain combines TRBV7-2 with TRBJ1-4; D gene uncertain. Per the germline V gene, CDR1 is SGHTA and CDR2 is FQGNSA. V was cut by 5 bases and J by 5 bases, with 9 bases left in between. This CDR3 contains 13 residues.

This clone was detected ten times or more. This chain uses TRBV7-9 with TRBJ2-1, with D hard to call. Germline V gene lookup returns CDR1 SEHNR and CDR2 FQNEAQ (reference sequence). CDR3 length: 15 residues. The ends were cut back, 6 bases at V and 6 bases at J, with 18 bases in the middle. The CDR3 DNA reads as TGTGCCAGCAGTTCAGGTAGTCGTCCTTTCAATGAGCAGTTCTTC. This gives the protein CASSSGSRPFNEQFF. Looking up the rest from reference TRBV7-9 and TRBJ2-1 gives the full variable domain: DTGVSQNPRHKITKRGQNVTFRCDPISEHNRLYWYRQTLGQGPEFLTYFQNEAQLEKSRLLSDRFSAERPKGSFSTLEIQRTEQGDSAMYLCASSSGSRPFNEQFFGPGTRLTVL.

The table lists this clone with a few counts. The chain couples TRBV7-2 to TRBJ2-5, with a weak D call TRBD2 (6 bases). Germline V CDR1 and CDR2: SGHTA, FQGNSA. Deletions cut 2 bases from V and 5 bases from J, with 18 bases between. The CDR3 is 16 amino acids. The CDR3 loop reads CASSLLLRGPRETQYF. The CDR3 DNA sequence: TGTGCCAGCAGCTTACTATTGCGGGGCCCGCGGGAGACCCAGTACTTC.

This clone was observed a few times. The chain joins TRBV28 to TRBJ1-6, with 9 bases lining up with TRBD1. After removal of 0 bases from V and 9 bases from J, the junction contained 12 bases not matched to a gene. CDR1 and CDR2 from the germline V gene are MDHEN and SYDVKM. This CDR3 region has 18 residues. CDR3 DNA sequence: TGTGCCAGCAGTTTATGGAGAGAAGGGGGGACAGGGCGTTCACCCCTCCACTTT. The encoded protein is CASSLWREGGTGRSPLHF.

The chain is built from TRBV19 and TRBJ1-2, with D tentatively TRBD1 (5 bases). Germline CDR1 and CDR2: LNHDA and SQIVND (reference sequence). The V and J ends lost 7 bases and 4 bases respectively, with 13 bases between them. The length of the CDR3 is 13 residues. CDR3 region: CASTPRGGYGYTF. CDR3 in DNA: TGTGCCAGTACCCCCCGCGGGGGCTATGGCTACACCTTC.

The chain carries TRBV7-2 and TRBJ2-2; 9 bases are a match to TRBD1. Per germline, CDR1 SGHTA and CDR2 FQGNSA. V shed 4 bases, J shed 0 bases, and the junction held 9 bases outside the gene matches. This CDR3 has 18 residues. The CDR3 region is CASSSKTGGPSNTGELFF. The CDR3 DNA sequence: TGTGCCAGCAGCTCGAAAACAGGGGGCCCATCGAACACCGGGGAGCTGTTTTTT.